This T cell receptor (beta chain) was profiled in a study of cytomegalovirus exposure and HLA in healthy donors. Germline assignment: CDR1 SEHNR and CDR2 FQNEAQ (reference sequence). This CDR3 contains 16 residues. The germline V and J ends were trimmed by 5 bases and 12 bases, with 25 bases remaining between them. The study ran its PCR with 60 Vbeta and 13 Jbeta primers. Libraries were prepared by immunoSEQ multiplex PCR; TCRdb keeps only in-frame clonotypes and omits some of them. The sample gives 180,000 or so clones, approximately 81% of which show up once; about 1.6% is in the top ten. The genes are TRBV7-9 and TRBJ1-4; D remains unclear. The source is a male donor in good health and CMV-seronegative. Sequencing used PBMCs. The CDR3 loop is CASSPRPGPSGNELFF. DNA for the CDR3: TGTGCCAGCAGCCCTAGGCCCGGGCCATCGGGAAACGAACTGTTTTTT. Filled out from reference TRBV7-9 and TRBJ1-4, the complete variable domain reads DTGVSQNPRHKITKRGQNVTFRCDPISEHNRLYWYRQTLGQGPEFLTYFQNEAQLEKSRLLSDRFSAERPKGSFSTLEIQRTEQGDSAMYLCASSPRPGPSGNELFFGSGTQLSVL.